This record concerns one T cell receptor beta chain sequence. Profiled with immunoSEQ multiplex PCR; TCRdb holds only in-frame clones, not every one. The profile shows 15,000 to 20,000 clones, about 80% of them singletons. The data derive from a study of sequential checkpoint blockade in melanoma. CDR3 size: 15 residues. Germline assignment: CDR1 SGDLS and CDR2 YYNGEE. The V and J ends lost 4 bases and 5 bases respectively, with 18 bases between them. Treatment of the sample: randomized to nivolumab then ipilimumab (arm A) or the reverse (arm B). The chain couples TRBV9 to TRBJ1-2; the D gene is possibly TRBD1 (5 bases). Here the sequenced sample was CD8+ T cells sorted from blood (inferred from file names), taken from a patient given nivolumab and ipilimumab in sequence. The TCR was taken from a human donor with melanoma. CDR3 residues: CASSPRGGTSYGYTF. CDR3 DNA: TGTGCCAGCAGCCCACGCGGAGGGACGAGTTATGGCTACACCTTC.